Listed here are 17 T cell receptor beta chains from one sample, sequenced in a study of T-cell reconstitution after alpha-beta-depleted transplantation in children. Preparing the TCRbeta library involved the use of unique molecular identifiers. A single record per CDR3 protein comes from TCRdb applying MiXCR to the PCR reads. The top ten clones hold about 20% of a sample with 98,000 or so distinct CDR3 sequences, roughly a quarter of them seen once. Sample: PBMCs, taken before TCRalphabeta/CD19-depleted stem cell transplant. All receptors derive from a boy aged 2 to 10 with acute lymphoblastic leukemia, due to receive a stem cell transplant.

This clonotype was observed a few times. This sequence joins TRBV7-2 and TRBJ2-7, with 8 bases that match TRBD2. CDR1 and CDR2 (germline): SGHTA, FQGNSA. J was trimmed by 4 bases and V by 1 base; bases with no gene match: 9. CDR3 length equals 16 residues. The CDR3 bases are TGTGCCAGCAGCTTAGACTTCACTAGCGGAGTTTACGAGCAGTACTTC. Translation: CASSLDFTSGVYEQYF.

This clonotype came up once. The rearrangement links TRBV2 to TRBJ2-3; 8 bases map to TRBD2. The ends lost 6 bases at V and 2 bases at J; junction bases unmatched: 7. Germline lookup yields CDR1 SNHLY and CDR2 FYNNEI. This CDR3 region has 15 residues. The DNA for the CDR3 is TGTGCCAGCAGGGAGACGACTAGCGACACAGATACGCAGTATTTT. Protein product: CASRETTSDTDTQYF.

This clonotype was counted a few times. The chain recombines TRBV7-9 with TRBJ2-7; possible D gene TRBD2, 7 bases. Germline CDR1 is SEHNR and CDR2 is FQNEAQ (reference sequence). V lost 6 bases and J lost 4, with 19 bases in between. The CDR3 consists of 15 residues. The CDR3 is CASRNPGEGVYEQYF. In DNA, the CDR3 is TGTGCCAGCAGGAACCCCGGGGAGGGGGTGTACGAGCAGTACTTC.

This chain uses TRBV12-3 or TRBV12-4 with TRBJ2-1; 8 positions match TRBD2. V lost 6 bases to trimming and J lost 3 bases; unmatched junction nucleotides: 13. This CDR3 comprises 17 residues. This chain's CDR3 is CASRRPSAGGGYNEQFF. The CDR3 nucleotides read TGTGCCAGCAGGAGACCCTCTGCGGGAGGAGGCTACAATGAGCAGTTCTTC.

The chain links TRBV27 to TRBJ2-7, with D maybe TRBD2 (5 bases). Germline V gene lookup returns CDR1 MNHEY and CDR2 SMNVEV (reference sequence). The CDR3 sequence is 16 residues long. Deletions cut 3 bases from V and 1 base from J, with 16 bases between. The DNA for the CDR3 is TGTGCCAGCAGTTTGGCCCCCGGGGAAGCGTCCTACGAGCAGTACTTC. Protein sequence: CASSLAPGEASYEQYF.

The chain has TRBV6-6 and TRBJ2-1; the D is unclear. Germline CDR1 and CDR2: MNHNY and SVGAGI (reference sequence). The CDR3 has 13 amino acids. Trimming cost V 2 bases and J 5 bases, with 7 bases left between them. The CDR3 loop reads CASSYGINNEQFF. The CDR3 coding sequence is TGTGCCAGCAGTTACGGGATTAACAATGAGCAGTTCTTC.

This chain links TRBV27 with TRBJ1-5, with unresolved D. The CDR3 runs 14 residues. CDR1 MNHEY and CDR2 SMNVEV come from the germline V gene (reference sequence). The V and J ends lost 4 bases and 6 bases respectively, with 13 bases between them. CDR3 region: CASSYNAGSQPQHF. The DNA for the CDR3 is TGTGCCAGCAGTTACAACGCCGGGAGTCAGCCCCAGCATTTT.

This clonotype was picked up many times. CDR3 in amino acids: CSASNSYNEQFF. DNA for the CDR3: TGCAGTGCTAGTAATTCCTACAATGAGCAGTTCTTC. V is TRBV20-1 and J is TRBJ2-1; D remains unclear. Trimming shortened V by 3 bases and J by 1 base, and 4 bases separated the two germline ends. This CDR3 spans 12 amino acids. Germline CDR1 reads DFQATT; CDR2 reads SNEGSKA (reference sequence).

The rearrangement uses TRBV6-1 and TRBJ2-3; 8 bases match TRBD2. J gave up 0 bases and V 2 bases, and 1 base lay outside the gene matches. Germline V gives CDR1 MNHNS, CDR2 SASEGT. The length of the CDR3 is 15 residues. The DNA of the CDR3 is TGTGCCAGCAGTGAACTAGCGGGTAGCACAGATACGCAGTATTTT. Protein: CASSELAGSTDTQYF.

V and J are TRBV5-1 and TRBJ2-3, with unresolved D. The CDR3 runs to 15 residues. With 8 bases removed from V and 2 bases from J, the gap between germline ends came to 18 bases. Germline CDR1 and CDR2: SGHRS and YFSETQ. Here the CDR3 reads CASLKGGRYTDTQYF. In DNA, the CDR3 is TGCGCCAGTCTGAAGGGCGGAAGATACACAGATACGCAGTATTTT. Using reference TRBV5-1 and TRBJ2-3 for the parts outside the CDR3, the full variable domain is KAGVTQTPRYLIKTRGQQVTLSCSPISGHRSVSWYQQTPGQGLQFLFEYFSETQRNKGNFPGRFSGRQFSNSRSEMNVSTLELGDSALYLCASLKGGRYTDTQYFGPGTRLTVL.

Only a few counts were recorded for this clonotype. This sequence joins TRBV29-1 and TRBJ2-5, with D tentatively TRBD1 (6 bases). V shed 7 bases and J shed 3 bases, with 15 bases lying between them. Germline CDR1 is SQVTM and CDR2 is ANQGSEA. The CDR3 spans 13 residues. This CDR3 reads CSANGAGEETQYF. For the CDR3, the DNA is TGCAGCGCTAATGGGGCAGGGGAAGAGACCCAGTACTTC.

The chain is built from TRBV12-3 or TRBV12-4 and TRBJ2-3; 8 positions agree with TRBD2. The CDR3 length is 17 residues. Losses at the gene ends were 3 bases for V and 0 bases for J; bases not matched to a gene: 8. As DNA, the CDR3 is TGTGCCAGCAGTTTCACTAGCGGAGGGGGTAGCACAGATACGCAGTATTTT. It encodes CASSFTSGGGSTDTQYF.

The rearrangement joins TRBV3-1 to TRBJ2-6, with TRBD2 as a possible D gene (6 bases). Trimming removed 0 bases at V and 3 bases at J, with 9 bases between. Germline loops: CDR1 LGHDT, CDR2 YNNKEL (reference sequence). CDR3 size: 16 residues. CDR3 coding DNA: TGTGCCAGCAGCCAAGAGCGGGATTTTGGGGCCAACGTCCTGACTTTC. Its translation: CASSQERDFGANVLTF.

The chain uses TRBV10-3 and TRBJ2-5; D is undetermined. Trimming left V 3 bases short and J 0 bases short, with 8 bases between. Germline values: CDR1 ENHRY, CDR2 SYGVKD. The CDR3 sequence is 14 residues long. CDR3 coding DNA: TGTGCCATCAGTGAATTCGGGTACCAAGAGACCCAGTACTTC. Residues: CAISEFGYQETQYF.

This clonotype occurred many times. The chain combines TRBV25-1 with TRBJ2-4; 8 bases line up with TRBD2. CDR1 and CDR2 (germline): MGHDK, SYGVNS. This CDR3 contains 12 residues. With V trimmed by 5 bases and J by 13 bases, 7 bases remained unmatched. CDR3 DNA sequence: TGTGCCAGCAGTCCCCTGCGGGGGGAGCAGTACTTC. Translating it yields CASSPLRGEQYF.

This clonotype was counted a few times. The gene calls are TRBV27 and TRBJ2-1; perhaps D is TRBD1 or TRBD2 (5 bases each). V lost 10 bases and J 6 bases, leaving 16 bases between the germline ends. Germline V gene lookup returns CDR1 MNHEY and CDR2 SMNVEV (reference sequence). CDR3 length: 13 amino acids. CDR3: CAIQLKGTNEQFF. In DNA, the CDR3 is TGTGCCATCCAGCTCAAGGGGACCAATGAGCAGTTCTTC.

In its sample, this clonotype was seen a few times. The chain combines TRBV28 with TRBJ2-1, with 7 bases fitting TRBD1. The ends lost 4 bases at V and 6 bases at J; junction bases unmatched: 3. CDR1 is MDHEN and CDR2 is SYDVKM in the germline V gene. The length of the CDR3 is 13 residues. The CDR3 nucleotides are TGTGCCAGCAGTTCGGACAGGATCAATGAGCAGTTCTTC. Protein: CASSSDRINEQFF.